What follows are 25 T cell receptor beta chains derived from one specimen sequenced in a study of cytomegalovirus exposure and HLA in healthy donors. TCRdb's copy holds only in-frame clones and misses some; the assay was immunoSEQ multiplex PCR. The sample shows 150,000 to 200,000 clones, about 83% of them seen only once. Sequencing was performed on PBMCs. These receptors were obtained from a woman aged 18-29 years in good health and CMV-seronegative.

The chain is built from TRBV27 and TRBJ1-2; no clear D. The CDR3 runs to 14 residues. Deletions cut 3 bases from V and 1 base from J, with 9 bases between. Germline V gene lookup returns CDR1 MNHEY and CDR2 SMNVEV (reference sequence). The CDR3 loop reads CASSLIGDNYGYTF. DNA for the CDR3: TGTGCCAGCAGTTTGATCGGGGATAACTATGGCTACACCTTC.

The chain links TRBV12-5 to TRBJ1-6; D gene unclear. Trimming cost V 4 bases and J 9 bases, with 13 bases left between them. CDR3 length equals 14 residues. Germline V gene lookup returns CDR1 LGHNT and CDR2 FRNRAP. CDR3 bases: TGTGCTAGTGGTTCCCCGGGAGACTCTTCACCCCTCCACTTT. Translated, it gives CASGSPGDSSPLHF.

The V call is TRBV19, the J call TRBJ2-5; D not resolved. CDR1 is LNHDA and CDR2 is SQIVND in the germline V gene (reference sequence). CDR3 length equals 15 residues. V lost 11 bases and J lost 4, with 23 bases in between. In DNA, the CDR3 is TGTGCCCCGCCACCCTTTAGAGCCGTGAGAGAGACCCAGTACTTC. Protein product: CAPPPFRAVRETQYF.

This clone was picked up a small number of times. The chain links TRBV2 to TRBJ2-7; 8 bases fit TRBD1. Germline V CDR1 and CDR2: SNHLY, FYNNEI. Trimming cost V 5 bases and J 6 bases; bases outside gene matches: 12. The CDR3 sequence is 15 residues long. The DNA of the CDR3 is TGTGCCAGCAGTTCCATCCCGGACAGGGTAGGCGAGCAGTACTTC. It translates to CASSSIPDRVGEQYF.

The rearrangement uses TRBV5-1 and TRBJ2-1, with a weak D call TRBD2 (6 bases). The ends were cut back, 3 bases at V and 0 bases at J, with 19 bases in the middle. Germline V gene data show CDR1 as SGHRS and CDR2 as YFSETQ. This CDR3 contains 18 residues. The CDR3 DNA sequence: TGCGCCAGCAGCTACCTCGGCGGGGCGGGCGGCTCCTACAATGAGCAGTTCTTC. Amino acid sequence: CASSYLGGAGGSYNEQFF.

The chain combines TRBV7-9 with TRBJ2-2, with TRBD2 matching over 14 bases. V was clipped by 4 bases and J by 6 bases; unmatched bases: 7. CDR1 and CDR2 (germline): SEHNR, FQNEAQ (reference sequence). CDR3 size: 17 residues. The CDR3 protein is CASSSFGGLAGAGELFF. CDR3 in DNA: TGTGCCAGCAGCTCTTTTGGGGGACTAGCGGGAGCCGGGGAGCTGTTTTTT.

The V call is TRBV10-1, the J call TRBJ1-1; D ambiguous. This CDR3 comprises 11 residues. Trimming removed 6 bases from V and 1 base from J, with 3 bases in between. CDR1 is WNHNN and CDR2 is SYGVQD in the germline V gene (reference sequence). CDR3 nucleotide sequence: TGCGCCAGCAGCAGGAACACTGAAGCTTTCTTT. This sequence encodes CASSRNTEAFF.

CDR3: CASSEAHSSYEQYF. CDR3 nucleotides: TGTGCCAGCAGTGAAGCGCACAGCTCCTACGAGCAGTACTTC. The rearrangement uses TRBV6-1 and TRBJ2-7; D not certain. This CDR3 is 14 amino acids long. Looked up from germline, CDR1 is MNHNS and CDR2 is SASEGT. Trimming took 0 bases from V and 0 from J, leaving 6 bases between them.

The rearrangement joins TRBV5-5 to TRBJ1-1, with D uncertain. Germline V gene lookup returns CDR1 SGHKS and CDR2 YYEKEE (reference sequence). Deletions cut 5 bases from V and 0 bases from J, with 8 bases between. The CDR3 has 13 residues. CDR3 sequence: CASSMSVNTEAFF. Written as DNA, the CDR3 is TGTGCCAGCAGTATGTCGGTGAACACTGAAGCTTTCTTT.

Here the CDR3 DNA reads TGTGCCAGCAGTTGGAGGTCGAGTCCCGGGGAGCTGTTTTTT. Translation gives CASSWRSSPGELFF. V and J are TRBV27 and TRBJ2-2; possible D gene TRBD2, 5 bases. Germline V gives CDR1 MNHEY, CDR2 SMNVEV (reference sequence). With 4 bases removed from V and 6 bases from J, the gap between germline ends came to 12 bases. The CDR3 runs to 14 residues.

This chain links TRBV7-2 with TRBJ2-3; 10 nucleotides line up with TRBD1. Germline V lookup: CDR1 SGHTA, CDR2 FQGNSA. The CDR3 is 15 amino acids. The junction had 11 bases not matched to a gene; V was cut back by 5 bases and J by 9 bases. This CDR3 reads CASSEGQGSALTQYF. The CDR3, as DNA: TGTGCCAGCAGCGAGGGACAGGGGTCTGCTTTGACGCAGTATTTT.

V gene TRBV28 combines with J gene TRBJ1-3; 9 bases fit TRBD1. The CDR3 length is 17 residues. Unmatched junction bases numbered 5, after V lost 2 bases and J lost 0 bases. CDR1 is MDHEN, CDR2 SYDVKM, per germline. The CDR3 DNA follows: TGTGCCAGCAGTTTAATGGGACAGGGCCTCTCTGGAAACACCATATATTTT. Translation gives CASSLMGQGLSGNTIYF. The full variable domain, rest sourced from reference TRBV28 and TRBJ1-3, is DVKVTQSSRYLVKRTGEKVFLECVQDMDHENMFWYRQDPGLGLRLIYFSYDVKMKEKGDIPEGYSVSREKKERFSLILESASTNQTSMYLCASSLMGQGLSGNTIYFGEGSWLTVV.

The V and J genes are TRBV19 and TRBJ1-2; D perhaps matches TRBD1 (6 bases). Trimming took 5 bases from V and 5 from J, leaving 12 bases between them. The length of the CDR3 is 13 residues. Germline V gives CDR1 LNHDA, CDR2 SQIVND (reference sequence). The CDR3 DNA sequence: TGTGCCAGTAGTTGGCAGGGGAGTTATGGCTACACCTTC. Amino acid sequence: CASSWQGSYGYTF.

The genes are TRBV10-3 and TRBJ2-2; 8 bases align to TRBD1. V was clipped by 6 bases and J by 2 bases; unmatched bases: 5. The CDR3 is made up of 15 amino acids. The V gene's germline CDR1 is ENHRY and CDR2 SYGVKD. DNA of the CDR3: TGTGCCATCAGGGGGGACAGGCCCAACACCGGGGAGCTGTTTTTT. This sequence encodes CAIRGDRPNTGELFF.

V and J are TRBV27 and TRBJ2-7; D may be TRBD1 (5 bases). Germline CDR1 reads MNHEY; CDR2 reads SMNVEV (reference sequence). The V end lost 2 bases, the J end lost 4 bases, and 9 bases lay between the germline ends. The CDR3 length is 13 residues. The DNA of the CDR3 is TGTGCCAGCAGTTTACTCCCAGGGTACGAGCAGTACTTC. This encodes CASSLLPGYEQYF.

V usage is TRBV19 and J usage is TRBJ2-7, with 11 bases that match TRBD1. J was trimmed by 6 bases and V by 5 bases; bases with no gene match: 9. The CDR3 runs 15 residues. Germline V lookup: CDR1 LNHDA, CDR2 SQIVND (reference sequence). The CDR3: CASSSGQGVSGEQYF. The CDR3 bases are TGTGCCAGTAGTTCGGGACAGGGGGTTTCGGGCGAGCAGTACTTC.

The gene calls are TRBV29-1 and TRBJ2-5; 9 bases align to TRBD1. The V and J ends lost 6 bases and 5 bases, in that order; junction bases with no gene match: 4. CDR3 length equals 12 residues. Germline V gene data show CDR1 as SQVTM and CDR2 as ANQGSEA. The CDR3 sequence: CSVDRGRETQYF. DNA for the CDR3: TGCAGCGTCGACAGGGGGAGGGAGACCCAGTACTTC.

This chain uses TRBV25-1 with TRBJ1-2; no firm D call. The germline V gene encodes CDR1 MGHDK and CDR2 SYGVNS. The CDR3 runs 15 residues. V gave up 0 bases and J gave up 2 bases, with 10 bases separating them. The CDR3 here is CASSEYNSGNYGYTF. As DNA, the CDR3 is TGTGCCAGCAGTGAATATAACAGCGGGAACTATGGCTACACCTTC.

CDR3 in DNA: TGTGCCAGCAGCCAGGTTCGGGAGCTGGGGACTGAAGCTTTCTTT. Protein product: CASSQVRELGTEAFF. The J gene is TRBJ1-1, the V gene TRBV2; D uncertain. V was trimmed by 6 bases and J by 5 bases, leaving 19 bases between them. Germline V gene sequence: CDR1 SNHLY, CDR2 FYNNEI. This CDR3 spans 15 amino acids.

This clone has just one count. J is TRBJ1-1 and V is TRBV10-1; the match to TRBD1 covers 9 bases. Germline values: CDR1 WNHNN, CDR2 SYGVQD (reference sequence). The CDR3 has 15 residues. Unmatched junction bases numbered 5, after V lost 5 bases and J lost 1 base. CDR3 in amino acids: CASSPGTGSNTEAFF. In DNA form, the CDR3 reads TGCGCCAGCAGTCCCGGGACAGGGTCGAACACTGAAGCTTTCTTT.

The chain joins TRBV1 to TRBJ2-1; the table gives TRBD2 as D, unverified against the DNA. TRBV1 constitutes a pseudogene. The CDR3 is 16 residues long. The CDR3, as DNA: TGCACCAGCAGCCGTCGGACTAGCAGTTACTACAATGAGCAGTTCTTC. Encoded protein: CTSSRRTSSYYNEQFF.

The V gene is TRBV6-4, the J gene TRBJ1-5; the D gene is possibly TRBD1 (5 bases). Germline values: CDR1 MRHNA, CDR2 SNTAGT. The CDR3 contains 14 residues. The V end was cut by 10 bases, the J end by 6 bases, with 19 bases between. The CDR3 region has the DNA TGTGCCAACAACAGTATGGGACTGAGTCAGCCCCAGCATTTT. This translates into CANNSMGLSQPQHF.

The rearrangement joins TRBV9 to TRBJ2-7; D is possibly TRBD1 (5 bases). The length of the CDR3 is 14 residues. Trimming cost V 1 base and J 5 bases, with 13 bases left between them. Germline loops: CDR1 SGDLS, CDR2 YYNGEE. The CDR3 DNA follows: TGTGCCAGCAGCGTATCAGCAGGGTTGGACGAGCAGTACTTC. Its protein product is CASSVSAGLDEQYF.

The gene calls are TRBV5-1 and TRBJ2-5; weak D call: TRBD2 (5 bases). CDR1 SGHRS and CDR2 YFSETQ come from the germline V gene. There are 11 residues in the CDR3. The ends were cut back, 6 bases at V and 5 bases at J, with 8 bases in the middle. The CDR3 spells CASKGGETQYF. In nucleotides, the CDR3 is TGCGCCAGCAAGGGCGGGGAGACCCAGTACTTC.

The gene calls are TRBV5-6 and TRBJ1-4; maybe TRBD1 (5 bases). Germline lookup yields CDR1 SGHDT and CDR2 YYEEEE. CDR3 length equals 14 residues. Trimming pared 2 bases from V and 2 bases from J, leaving 7 bases between. As DNA, the CDR3 is TGTGCCAGCAGCTTAAAGGGGACTAATGAAAAACTGTTTTTT. Its protein is CASSLKGTNEKLFF.